The following is a T cell receptor (beta chain) sequence with its context. Its antigen is currently unknown. Clones were read by immunoSEQ multiplex PCR, and TCRdb kept only the in-frame ones, dropping some. The data show more than 140,000 clones, approximately 89% seen once. The data derive from a study of T cell responses to AZD1222 COVID-19 vaccine. Findings and caveats of the study: The study found vaccine-associated CD4 TCRs spanning spike, dominant at 160-218 and 743-854.

This CDR3 has 17 amino acids. Germline V lookup: CDR1 SGHAT, CDR2 FQNNGV. The V and J ends lost 5 bases and 2 bases respectively, with 21 bases between them. The chain has TRBV11-2 and TRBJ1-2; TRBD1 might be the D (5 bases). This sequence originates from an adult in good health. The material sequenced was peripheral blood, taken on day 0 of AZD1222 vaccination. The CDR3, as DNA: TGTGCCAGCAGCCTCGCAGCAGGGACTTCAGAAAACTATGGCTACACCTTC. It yields the protein CASSLAAGTSENYGYTF.